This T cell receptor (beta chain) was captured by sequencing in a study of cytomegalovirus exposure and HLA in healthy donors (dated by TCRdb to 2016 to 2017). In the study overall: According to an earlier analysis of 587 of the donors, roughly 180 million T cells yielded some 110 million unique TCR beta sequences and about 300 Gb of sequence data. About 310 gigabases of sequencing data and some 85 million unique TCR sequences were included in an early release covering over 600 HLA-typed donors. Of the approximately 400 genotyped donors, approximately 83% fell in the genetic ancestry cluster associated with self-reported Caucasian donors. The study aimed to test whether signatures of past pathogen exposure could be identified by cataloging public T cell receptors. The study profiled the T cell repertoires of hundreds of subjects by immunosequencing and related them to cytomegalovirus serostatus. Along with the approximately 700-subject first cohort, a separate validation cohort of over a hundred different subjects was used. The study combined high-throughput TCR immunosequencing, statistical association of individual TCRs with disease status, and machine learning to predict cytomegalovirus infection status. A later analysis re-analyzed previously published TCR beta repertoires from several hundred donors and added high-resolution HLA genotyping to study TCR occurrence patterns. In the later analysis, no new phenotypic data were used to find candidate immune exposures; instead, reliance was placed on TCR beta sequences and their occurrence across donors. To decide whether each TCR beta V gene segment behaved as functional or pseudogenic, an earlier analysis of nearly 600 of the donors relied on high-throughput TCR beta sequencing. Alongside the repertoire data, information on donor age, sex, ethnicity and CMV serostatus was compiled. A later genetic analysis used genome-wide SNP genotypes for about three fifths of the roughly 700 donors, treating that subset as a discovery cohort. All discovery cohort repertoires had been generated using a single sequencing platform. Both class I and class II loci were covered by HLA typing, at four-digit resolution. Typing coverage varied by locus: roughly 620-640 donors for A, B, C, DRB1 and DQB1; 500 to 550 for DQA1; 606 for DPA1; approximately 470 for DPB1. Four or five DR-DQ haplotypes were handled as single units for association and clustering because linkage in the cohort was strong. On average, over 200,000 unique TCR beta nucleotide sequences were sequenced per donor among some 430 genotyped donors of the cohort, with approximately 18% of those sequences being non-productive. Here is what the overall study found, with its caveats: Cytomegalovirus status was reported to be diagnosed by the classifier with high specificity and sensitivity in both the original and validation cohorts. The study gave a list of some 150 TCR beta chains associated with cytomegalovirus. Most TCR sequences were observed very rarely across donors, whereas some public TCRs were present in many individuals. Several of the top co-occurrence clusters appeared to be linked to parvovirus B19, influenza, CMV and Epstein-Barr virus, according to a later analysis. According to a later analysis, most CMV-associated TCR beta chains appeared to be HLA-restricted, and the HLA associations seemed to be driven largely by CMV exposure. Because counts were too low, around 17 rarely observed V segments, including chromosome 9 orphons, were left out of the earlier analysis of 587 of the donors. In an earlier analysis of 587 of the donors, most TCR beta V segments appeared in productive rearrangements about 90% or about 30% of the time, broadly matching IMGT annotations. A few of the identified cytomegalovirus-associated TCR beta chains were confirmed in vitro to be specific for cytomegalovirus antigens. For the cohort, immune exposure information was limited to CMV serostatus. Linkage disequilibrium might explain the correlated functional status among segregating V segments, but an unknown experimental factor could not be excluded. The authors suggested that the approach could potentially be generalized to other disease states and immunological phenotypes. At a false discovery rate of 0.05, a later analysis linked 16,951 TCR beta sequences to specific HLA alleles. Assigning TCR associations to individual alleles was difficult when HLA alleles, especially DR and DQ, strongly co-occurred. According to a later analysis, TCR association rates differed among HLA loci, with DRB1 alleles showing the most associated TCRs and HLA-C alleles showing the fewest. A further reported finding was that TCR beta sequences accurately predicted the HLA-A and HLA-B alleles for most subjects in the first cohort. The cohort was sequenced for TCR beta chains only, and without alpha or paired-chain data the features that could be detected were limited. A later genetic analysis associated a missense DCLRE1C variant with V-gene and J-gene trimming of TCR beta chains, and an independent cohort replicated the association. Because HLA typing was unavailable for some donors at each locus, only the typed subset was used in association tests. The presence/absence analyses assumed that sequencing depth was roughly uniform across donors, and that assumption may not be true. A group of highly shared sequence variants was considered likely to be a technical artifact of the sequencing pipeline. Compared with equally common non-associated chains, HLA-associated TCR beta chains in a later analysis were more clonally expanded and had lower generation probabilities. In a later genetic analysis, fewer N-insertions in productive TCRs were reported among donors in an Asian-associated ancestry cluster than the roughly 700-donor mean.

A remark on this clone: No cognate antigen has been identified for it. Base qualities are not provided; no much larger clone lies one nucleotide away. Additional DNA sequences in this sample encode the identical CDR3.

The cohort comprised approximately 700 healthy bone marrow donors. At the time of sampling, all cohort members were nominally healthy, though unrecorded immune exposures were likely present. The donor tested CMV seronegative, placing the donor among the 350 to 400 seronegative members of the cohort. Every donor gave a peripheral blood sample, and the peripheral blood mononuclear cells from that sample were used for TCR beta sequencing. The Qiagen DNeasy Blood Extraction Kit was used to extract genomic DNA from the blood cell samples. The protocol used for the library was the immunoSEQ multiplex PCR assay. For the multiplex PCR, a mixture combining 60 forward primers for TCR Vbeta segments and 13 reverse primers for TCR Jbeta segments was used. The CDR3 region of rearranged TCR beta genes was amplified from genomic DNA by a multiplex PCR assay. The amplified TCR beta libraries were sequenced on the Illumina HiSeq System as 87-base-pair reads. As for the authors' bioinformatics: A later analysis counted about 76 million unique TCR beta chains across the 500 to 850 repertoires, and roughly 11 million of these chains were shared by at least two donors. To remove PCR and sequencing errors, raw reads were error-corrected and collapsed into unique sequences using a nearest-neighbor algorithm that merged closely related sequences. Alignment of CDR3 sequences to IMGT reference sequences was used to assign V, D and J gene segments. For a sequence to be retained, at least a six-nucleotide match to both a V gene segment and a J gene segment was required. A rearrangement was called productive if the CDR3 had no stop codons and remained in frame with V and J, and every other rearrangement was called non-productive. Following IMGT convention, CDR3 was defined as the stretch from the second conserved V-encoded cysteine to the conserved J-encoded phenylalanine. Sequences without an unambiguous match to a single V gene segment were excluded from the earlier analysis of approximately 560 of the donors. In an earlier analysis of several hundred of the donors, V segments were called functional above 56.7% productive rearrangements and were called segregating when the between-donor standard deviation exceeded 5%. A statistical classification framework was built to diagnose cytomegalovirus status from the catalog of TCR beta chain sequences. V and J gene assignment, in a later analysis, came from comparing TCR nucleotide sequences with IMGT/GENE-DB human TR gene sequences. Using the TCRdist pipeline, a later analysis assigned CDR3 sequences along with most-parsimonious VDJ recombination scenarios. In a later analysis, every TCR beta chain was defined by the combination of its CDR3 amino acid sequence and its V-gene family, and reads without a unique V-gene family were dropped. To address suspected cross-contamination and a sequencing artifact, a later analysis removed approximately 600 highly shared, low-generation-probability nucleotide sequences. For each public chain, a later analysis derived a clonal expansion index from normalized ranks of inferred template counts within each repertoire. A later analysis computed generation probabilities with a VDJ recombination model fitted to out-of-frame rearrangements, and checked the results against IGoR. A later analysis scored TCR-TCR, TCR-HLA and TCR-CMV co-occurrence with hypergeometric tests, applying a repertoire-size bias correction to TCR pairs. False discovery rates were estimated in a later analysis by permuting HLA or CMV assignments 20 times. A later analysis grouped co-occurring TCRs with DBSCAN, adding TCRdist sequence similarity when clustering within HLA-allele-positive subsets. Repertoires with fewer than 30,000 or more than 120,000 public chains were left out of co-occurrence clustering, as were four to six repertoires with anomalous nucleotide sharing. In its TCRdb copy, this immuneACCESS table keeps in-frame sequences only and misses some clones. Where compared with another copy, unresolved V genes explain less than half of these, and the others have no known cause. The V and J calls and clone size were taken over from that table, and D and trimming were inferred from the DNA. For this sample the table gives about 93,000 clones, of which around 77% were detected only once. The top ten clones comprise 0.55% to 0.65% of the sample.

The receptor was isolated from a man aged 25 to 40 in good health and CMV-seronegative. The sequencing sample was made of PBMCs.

Here is the DNA: TGCGCCAGCAGCTTGGGGAGGGGTCAAGAGACCCAGTACTTC. The translation is CASSLGRGQETQYF. The chain joins TRBV5-1 to TRBJ2-5; a weak D assignment points to TRBD2 (6 bases agree). Looking up the germline V gene yields CDR1 SGHRS and CDR2 YFSETQ. Its CDR3 holds 14 amino acids, cysteine through phenylalanine. The only DNA kept is the CDR3, 42 bases in frame from the first base. The junction shows trimming of 0 bases on V and 2 bases on J, plus 8 bases between the germline ends.